Listed here are 13 T cell receptor beta chains from one sample, sequenced in a study of T cells of healthy individuals. MiXCR, run by TCRdb on the 5' RACE reads, gives a single entry per CDR3 protein. The data hold 85,000 to 100,000 distinct CDR3 sequences, with 17% observed a single time. The receptor set was obtained from a human donor in good health.

This clonotype turned up a few times. The chain links TRBV20-1 to TRBJ1-2; D gene unclear. Germline lookup yields CDR1 DFQATT and CDR2 SNEGSKA (reference sequence). The CDR3 totals 14 residues. Trimming took off 1 base at V and 4 bases at J, with 13 bases between the two ends. CDR3 in DNA: TGCAGTGCTAGAGGGGGTGCTTCCTCCTATGGCTACACCTTC. Amino acids: CSARGGASSYGYTF.

The chain is built from TRBV24-1 and TRBJ2-5, with 9 nucleotides matching TRBD2. Germline V gene data show CDR1 as KGHDR and CDR2 as SFDVKD. V lost 1 base and J lost 4; bases outside the gene matches: 12. The CDR3 is 18 residues long. The chain's CDR3 is CATSDLIAGGPRLETQYF. CDR3 bases: TGTGCCACCAGTGATTTAATCGCGGGGGGGCCCCGTTTAGAGACCCAGTACTTC.

The chain recombines TRBV29-1 with TRBJ2-1; no clear D gene. This CDR3 has 16 amino acids. The V end lost 2 bases, the J end lost 0 bases, and 14 bases lay between the germline ends. Germline V gene data show CDR1 as SQVTM and CDR2 as ANQGSEA. In DNA form, the CDR3 reads TGCAGCGTTGAACCGCTTGGGATGACCTCCTACAATGAGCAGTTCTTC. Amino acids: CSVEPLGMTSYNEQFF.

Many counts were recorded for this clonotype. V usage is TRBV20-1 and J usage is TRBJ2-1, with 7 bases matching TRBD1. This CDR3 comprises 12 residues. V lost 5 bases, J lost 4 bases, and 2 bases stayed unmatched. CDR1 and CDR2 (germline): DFQATT, SNEGSKA (reference sequence). DNA for the CDR3: TGCAGTGCTTGGGACAGATACAATGAGCAGTTCTTC. As protein: CSAWDRYNEQFF.

The V call is TRBV18, the J call TRBJ2-5; tentative D call: TRBD2 (5 bases). CDR1 and CDR2 (germline): KGHSH, LQKENI. This CDR3 has 14 amino acids. Trimming took off 2 bases at V and 0 bases at J, with 7 bases between the two ends. The CDR3 region is CASSPDGNQETQYF. CDR3 DNA sequence: TGTGCCAGCTCACCAGACGGGAACCAAGAGACCCAGTACTTC.

This clonotype appeared a few times. The rearrangement links TRBV27 to TRBJ2-7; D may be TRBD1 (6 bases). V gave up 5 bases and J gave up 4 bases, with 18 bases separating them. CDR1 is MNHEY, CDR2 SMNVEV, per germline (reference sequence). The CDR3 is 15 residues long. This chain's CDR3 is CASSTPNRAEYEQYF. DNA for the CDR3: TGTGCCAGCAGTACACCCAACAGGGCGGAATACGAGCAGTACTTC.

This clonotype was detected only a few times. The CDR3 spells CASSWQGTEAFF. The CDR3 DNA follows: TGTGCCAGCAGTTGGCAGGGCACTGAAGCTTTCTTT. This chain uses TRBV25-1 with TRBJ1-1, with D possibly being TRBD1 (5 bases). Trimming shortened V by 5 bases and J by 4 bases, and 8 bases separated the two germline ends. This CDR3 contains 12 residues. Germline lookup yields CDR1 MGHDK and CDR2 SYGVNS.

This chain connects TRBV12-3 or TRBV12-4 to TRBJ1-2; D ambiguous. The ends were cut back, 3 bases at V and 0 bases at J, with 5 bases in the middle. The CDR3 runs 13 residues. The CDR3 DNA reads TGTGCCAGCAGTTTCAGAGCTAACTATGGCTACACCTTC. This translates into CASSFRANYGYTF.

The V call is TRBV7-3, the J call TRBJ2-1; TRBD1 aligns across 9 bases. Per the germline V gene, CDR1 is SGHTA and CDR2 is FQGTGA. There are 14 residues in the CDR3. Germline trimming cut 2 bases from V and 7 bases from J; bases unmatched to any gene: 3. The CDR3 reads CASSLDGTGNEQFF. As DNA, the CDR3 is TGTGCCAGCAGCTTAGATGGGACAGGGAATGAGCAGTTCTTC.

This chain connects TRBV27 to TRBJ1-1; D is unresolved. The CDR3 runs 12 residues. The germline CDR1 and CDR2 sequences are MNHEY and SMNVEV (reference sequence). Trimming removed 8 bases from V and 4 bases from J, with 11 bases in between. The CDR3 nucleotides read TGTGCCAGCTGGGCTATCGGCACTGAAGCTTTCTTT. The encoded protein is CASWAIGTEAFF.

The chain employs TRBV6-5 and TRBJ2-6; TRBD1 agrees at 10 bases. The germline V gene encodes CDR1 MNHEY and CDR2 SVGAGI. This CDR3 region has 17 residues. V shed 5 bases, J shed 4 bases, and the junction held 8 bases outside the gene matches. The CDR3 coding sequence is TGTGCCAGCAGTATGACAGGGGGCGCAGGAGGGGCCAACGTCCTGACTTTC. Protein: CASSMTGGAGGANVLTF.

A few counts support this clonotype. J is TRBJ2-6 and V is TRBV10-3, with 7 nucleotides matching TRBD2. This CDR3 has 17 amino acids. Per the germline V gene, CDR1 is ENHRY and CDR2 is SYGVKD. Trimming cost V 0 bases and J 2 bases; bases outside gene matches: 4. The CDR3 reads CAISESGGSAGANVLTF. The CDR3 bases are TGTGCCATCAGTGAGTCGGGGGGGAGTGCTGGGGCCAACGTCCTGACTTTC.

The J gene is TRBJ1-6, the V gene TRBV6-6, with D uncertain. In germline, CDR1 is MNHNY, CDR2 SVGAGI (reference sequence). V was shortened by 5 bases and J by 10 bases, with 9 bases between the two germline ends. The CDR3 contains 12 residues. In nucleotides, the CDR3 is TGTGCCAGCAGTGACCAGGTGTCACCCCTCCACTTT. Its translation: CASSDQVSPLHF.